This T cell receptor (beta chain) was identified in a study of CD8+ T cells in alopecia areata. The trim removed 2 bases at V and 4 bases at J, leaving 4 bases unmatched. The CDR3 extends over 14 amino acids. The V gene's germline CDR1 is MGHRA and CDR2 YSYEKL. Extracted RNA was reverse transcribed into cDNA, the sequencing template. Some clones are missing from TCRdb's copy, which holds only in-frame ones; the method was immunoSEQ multiplex PCR. The sample lists around 140,000 clones; approximately 86% were seen once. The treatment here: oral pan-JAK inhibitor, 5-10 mg twice daily. This sequence joins TRBV4-1 and TRBJ2-7; the match to TRBD1 covers 8 bases. This receptor was taken from a human donor with alopecia areata. Sequenced here: CD8+ T cells sorted from blood, sampled at week 4, from a patient treated with tofacitinib. Written as DNA, the CDR3 is TGCGCCAGCAGCCAAAGGACAGGGAGATACGAGCAGTACTTC. Protein: CASSQRTGRYEQYF.